The next 5 T cell receptor beta chains were all read from a single sample in a study of T cell responses to AZD1222 COVID-19 vaccine. The data were produced by immunoSEQ multiplex PCR, yet TCRdb's version contains in-frame clones alone and is incomplete. This sample has roughly 120,000 clones, with more than 85% found just once. Specimen: peripheral blood, collected on day 0 of AZD1222 vaccination. The receptor source for this set is an adult in good health.

V usage is TRBV7-9 and J usage is TRBJ1-1; the match to TRBD1 covers 9 bases. V was pared by 1 base and J by 0 bases, with 12 bases of the junction left unmatched. CDR3 size: 19 residues. Germline-derived CDR1 and CDR2 are SEHNR and FQNEAQ (reference sequence). This CDR3 reads CASSLEQGALFFMNTEAFF. CDR3 in DNA: TGTGCCAGCAGCTTAGAACAGGGGGCTCTGTTCTTCATGAACACTGAAGCTTTCTTT. The whole variable domain, remainder taken from reference TRBV7-9 and TRBJ1-1, is DTGVSQNPRHKITKRGQNVTFRCDPISEHNRLYWYRQTLGQGPEFLTYFQNEAQLEKSRLLSDRFSAERPKGSFSTLEIQRTEQGDSAMYLCASSLEQGALFFMNTEAFFGQGTRLTVV.

The chain uses TRBV29-1 and TRBJ2-2, with D possibly being TRBD1 (6 bases). Germline V gene lookup returns CDR1 SQVTM and CDR2 ANQGSEA. The V and J ends lost 7 bases and 6 bases respectively, with 12 bases between them. This CDR3 has 12 amino acids. CDR3 bases: TGCAGCGGTCTGACAGGATCCGGGGAGCTGTTTTTT. It codes for CSGLTGSGELFF.

The rearrangement links TRBV7-9 to TRBJ2-7; tentative D call: TRBD2 (5 bases). V dropped 5 bases and J dropped 5 bases, with 22 bases sitting between them. CDR3 length: 16 amino acids. The germline V gene has CDR1 SEHNR and CDR2 FQNEAQ (reference sequence). DNA of the CDR3: TGTGCCAGCAGCCTAAGAAGGACTGTTACCAGCCACGAGCAGTACTTC. Encoded protein: CASSLRRTVTSHEQYF.

This sequence joins TRBV21-1 and TRBJ2-7; the listed D gene, TRBD2, was not tested against the DNA. TRBV21-1 is described as a pseudogene. The length of the CDR3 is 15 residues. The chain's CDR3 is CASSKFPGRSYEQYF. CDR3 nucleotides: TGTGCCAGCAGCAAATTTCCGGGAAGGTCCTACGAGCAGTACTTC.

This clone was counted only a few times. V and J are TRBV12-5 and TRBJ1-5, with a possible D match to TRBD1 (5 bases). The V and J ends lost 1 base and 2 bases respectively, with 9 bases between them. Germline values: CDR1 LGHNT, CDR2 FRNRAP. CDR3 length: 15 amino acids. The CDR3 DNA reads TGTGCTAGTGGTTTGGGGGTAGGGGGCAATCAGCCCCAGCATTTT. The encoded protein is CASGLGVGGNQPQHF. The variable domain in full, with the rest retrieved from reference TRBV12-5 and TRBJ1-5, is DARVTQTPRHKVTEMGQEVTMRCQPILGHNTVFWYRQTMMQGLELLAYFRNRAPLDDSGMPKDRFSAEMPDATLATLKIQPSEPRDSAVYFCASGLGVGGNQPQHFGDGTRLSIL.